This T cell receptor beta chain was observed in a study of T cells in Graves' hyperthyroidism and ophthalmopathy (dated by TCRdb to about 2019). About the full investigation: Peripheral blood was sampled at the time of initial diagnosis, prior to any treatment. To identify TCR V-J signatures that set the groups apart, the researchers used a discovery cohort of 100 patients, made up of 40 to 45 with Graves' ophthalmopathy and about 55 with stable Graves' hyperthyroidism. Prospective prediction of ophthalmopathy was tested in an independent validation cohort consisting of fewer than 20 hyperthyroidism patients and some 15 patients who later progressed to ophthalmopathy. The roughly 91 discovery patients were randomly divided into training and test sets at a 7:3 ratio. In addition, the study compared T-cell repertoires in thyroid tissue and in blood from a handful of Graves' hyperthyroidism patients. Once sampling was done, hyperthyroidism patients were given methimazole at a starting dose of 30 mg daily, whereas ophthalmopathy patients were given high-dose intravenous methylprednisolone. The paper reports TCR Vbeta CDR3 sequencing of over 120 peripheral blood samples: 40 to 45 ophthalmopathy, fewer than 80 hyperthyroidism and approximately 17 progressor patients. Broader findings and caveats from the paper: Most expanded thyroid clonotypes (frequency above 0.001) were also detected in blood, suggesting blood repertoires may reflect thyroid immune responses. Sample size was not statistically predetermined, and blinding of investigators to group allocation was not performed. In validation, progression to ophthalmopathy was predicted by the model with 70.59% sensitivity and 72.22% specificity, a median of roughly six months before onset. A model built on a 13 V-J signature distinguished ophthalmopathy from stable hyperthyroidism, reaching about 88% sensitivity and approximately 81% specificity in cross-validation and 80%/75% in testing.

Stable Graves' hyperthyroidism was defined as the absence of progression to ophthalmopathy over 18 months of follow-up. The hyperthyroidism patients were between 18 and 65 years old and newly diagnosed, with a disease duration of less than 2 months. Patients with uncontrolled infections, other autoimmune diseases, pregnancy or lactation were excluded. Diagnoses relied on clinical symptoms, serum thyroxine and TRAb, thyroid ultrasound and orbital computed tomography. Ficoll-Paque density gradient centrifugation was used to isolate PBMCs from 8.5 to 10 ml of fresh peripheral blood. Total RNA was extracted using Trizol reagent, and RNA quality was assessed on an Agilent 2100 Bioanalyzer. This clonotype was counted many times. Its specific antigen is unknown. Base qualities are not at hand, and no much larger clone is one base apart. The TCR beta CDR3 regions were amplified from RNA transcripts. The TCR CDR3 was subjected to a first round of RT-PCR using the HTBI primer set and the Qiagen OneStep RT-PCR kit. A second multiplex PCR round built the libraries, followed by size selection and purification. Sequencing of the libraries was done on an Illumina HiSeq2000 using paired-end 100 bp reads. Under the source paper's analysis protocol: Raw data were processed with SOAPnuke, discarding reads with adapters, uncalled bases, mean Phred below 15, or no exact constant-primer or identifier match. High-quality paired reads were merged with COPE v1.2.5, and unique nucleotide sequences were defined as clonotypes. MiTCR v1.1 was used to align the clonotypes against IMGT TRBV, TRBD and TRBJ reference segments. The analysis was restricted to V-J combinations with a frequency above 0.0001, which together covered just over 99% of the repertoires. A TCS score was defined as the ratio between F50 (clonal expansion) and ExV (chaos), using BLOSUM62-based TCRdist between CDR3 peptides within each V-J. Welch's t-statistics and random forest reduced just over 500 V-J features to 10 to 15, which were used in a naive Bayes classifier (R e1071). Using fastp trimming at Q25 and MiXCR clonotype assembly, TCRdb reanalyzed the public sequencing data and kept in-frame beta chains. Each record represents a unique CDR3 protein, reported with the most common genes and DNA among its rows. TCRdb, not the authors, supplied the V and J calls. This sample gives around 350,000 distinct CDR3 sequences in total; around 14% of them show up just once. The ten biggest clones cover about 9.1% of the sample.

The germline V gene provides CDR1 SQVTM and CDR2 ANQGSEA. Trimming costs V 7 bases and J 1 base, and their ends lie 11 bases apart. Reading from cysteine to phenylalanine, the CDR3 counts 12 amino acids. Of the read, only the CDR3 DNA is kept; its 36 bases are in frame from base 1. Sequencing input: blood. The TCR was taken from a young woman with Graves' hyperthyroidism. The V and J genes are TRBV29-1 and TRBJ2-7; possibly the D gene is TRBD2, per 6 matching bases. The CDR3 region: CSAVRESYEQYF. Here is the DNA: TGCAGCGCCGTACGGGAGTCCTACGAGCAGTACTTC.